These 20 T cell receptor beta chains came from one sample sequenced in a study of blood T cell repertoires in COVID-19. TCRdb keeps only in-frame clones here, not all; method: immunoSEQ multiplex PCR. Here the sample spans around 72,000 clones, 80% to 90% being singletons. The source material was peripheral blood. The receptors derive from an older man with active or convalescent COVID-19.

The V gene is TRBV5-5, the J gene TRBJ1-1; the match to TRBD1 covers 10 bases. The CDR3 sequence is 15 residues long. Germline V gives CDR1 SGHKS, CDR2 YYEKEE (reference sequence). Trimming at V came to 4 bases and at J to 3 bases, leaving 6 bases not matched to a gene. CDR3 nucleotide sequence: TGTGCCAGCAGCATGACAGGGGGCCGCGACACTGAAGCTTTCTTT. Amino acids: CASSMTGGRDTEAFF.

The chain combines TRBV18 with TRBJ1-2; 7 bases match TRBD1. CDR3 length: 19 amino acids. V was clipped by 1 base and J by 4 bases; unmatched bases: 18. CDR1 and CDR2 (germline): KGHSH, LQKENI. Here the CDR3 reads CASSPLRSDRIGRSYGYTF. CDR3 nucleotide sequence: TGTGCCAGCTCACCACTCAGATCGGACAGGATCGGTCGCAGCTATGGCTACACCTTC. Filled out from reference TRBV18 and TRBJ1-2, the complete variable domain reads NAGVMQNPRHLVRRRGQEARLRCSPMKGHSHVYWYRQLPEEGLKFMVYLQKENIIDESGMPKERFSAEFPKEGPSILRIQQVVRGDSAAYFCASSPLRSDRIGRSYGYTFGSGTRLTVV.

This chain connects TRBV5-1 to TRBJ2-1; TRBD2 matches 9 bases. The germline V gene encodes CDR1 SGHRS and CDR2 YFSETQ. The CDR3 loop spans 15 amino acids. Trimming cost V 2 bases and J 9 bases; bases outside gene matches: 9. The CDR3: CASSLPGTSLGEQFF. Here the CDR3 DNA reads TGCGCCAGCAGCTTACCTGGGACTAGCTTGGGTGAGCAGTTCTTC.

The chain joins TRBV7-2 to TRBJ2-1, with 14 positions matching TRBD2. Trimming cost V 1 base and J 4 bases; bases outside gene matches: 3. CDR1 is SGHTA and CDR2 is FQGNSA in the germline V gene. The CDR3 is made up of 17 amino acids. The CDR3 coding sequence is TGTGCCAGCAGCTTAGAGACTAGCGGGGGGGGATACAATGAGCAGTTCTTC. It translates to CASSLETSGGGYNEQFF.

The chain is built from TRBV14 and TRBJ2-6, with D perhaps TRBD1 (5 bases). Trimming shortened V by 3 bases and J by 3 bases, and 15 bases separated the two germline ends. The CDR3 has 17 amino acids. Germline CDR1 and CDR2: SGHDN and FVKESK. In DNA form, the CDR3 reads TGTGCCAGCAGCCACCCGCCGAAGGGGTTTGGGGCCAACGTCCTGACTTTC. It encodes CASSHPPKGFGANVLTF.

The J gene is TRBJ2-7, the V gene TRBV5-1; D gene unclear. This CDR3 is built from 15 residues. V was pared by 6 bases and J by 6 bases, with 22 bases between. Per the germline V gene, CDR1 is SGHRS and CDR2 is YFSETQ. This CDR3 is CASISRGSLLCEQYF. CDR3 sequence (DNA): TGCGCCAGCATTTCGAGAGGTAGCCTCCTATGCGAGCAGTACTTC.

This CDR3 is CASRTGDYGYTF. In DNA form, the CDR3 reads TGTGCCAGCAGGACAGGGGACTATGGCTACACCTTC. This chain joins TRBV27 and TRBJ1-2, with TRBD1 matching 8 bases. CDR1 and CDR2 from the germline V gene are MNHEY and SMNVEV (reference sequence). The junction had 0 bases not matched to a gene; V was cut back by 6 bases and J by 3 bases. The CDR3 covers 12 residues.

Here the CDR3 reads CASSPRQGVDGYTF. CDR3 DNA: TGTGCCAGCAGTCCCCGACAGGGGGTGGATGGCTACACCTTC. The genes are TRBV27 and TRBJ1-2, with TRBD1 matching 9 bases. The CDR3 totals 14 residues. Germline V lookup: CDR1 MNHEY, CDR2 SMNVEV (reference sequence). J was trimmed by 6 bases and V by 5 bases; bases with no gene match: 7.

The chain links TRBV7-6 to TRBJ2-1; D ambiguous. Germline values: CDR1 SGHVS, CDR2 FNYEAQ. V was trimmed by 3 bases and J by 0 bases, leaving 12 bases between them. The CDR3 is 16 amino acids. CDR3 in DNA: TGTGCCAGCAGCTTCAGTATCTCGAACTCCTACAATGAGCAGTTCTTC. Translated, it gives CASSFSISNSYNEQFF. The full variable domain, rest sourced from reference TRBV7-6 and TRBJ2-1, is GAGVSQSPRYKVTKRGQDVALRCDPISGHVSLYWYRQALGQGPEFLTYFNYEAQQDKSGLPNDRFSAERPEGSISTLTIQRTEQRDSAMYRCASSFSISNSYNEQFFGPGTRLTVL.

This chain links TRBV3-1 (or the pseudogene TRBV3-2) with TRBJ1-2; possible D gene TRBD1, 5 bases. V lost 11 bases to trimming and J lost 8 bases, with 15 bases between them. CDR3 size: 11 residues. Germline loops: CDR1 LGHDT, CDR2 YNNKEL (reference sequence). In DNA form, the CDR3 reads TGTGCCCGCCGCGGGGGGGGAGGCTACACCTTC. Its translation is CARRGGGGYTF.

This sequence joins TRBV4-1 and TRBJ2-7; 10 nucleotides align to TRBD1. Per the germline V gene, CDR1 is MGHRA and CDR2 is YSYEKL. V was pared by 5 bases and J by 5 bases, with 6 bases of the junction left unmatched. The CDR3 consists of 14 residues. CDR3 region: CASSNIGTGDEQYF. In DNA, the CDR3 is TGCGCCAGCAGCAATATCGGGACAGGGGACGAGCAGTACTTC.

The V call is TRBV5-1, the J call TRBJ1-4; 7 nucleotides align to TRBD1. The CDR3 length is 13 residues. CDR1 is SGHRS, CDR2 YFSETQ, per germline. Trimming at V came to 3 bases and at J to 8 bases, leaving 4 bases not matched to a gene. This CDR3 reads CASSSQGREKLFF. CDR3 nucleotide sequence: TGCGCCAGCAGCTCACAGGGGAGGGAAAAACTGTTTTTT. The whole variable domain, filled in from reference TRBV5-1 and TRBJ1-4, reads KAGVTQTPRYLIKTRGQQVTLSCSPISGHRSVSWYQQTPGQGLQFLFEYFSETQRNKGNFPGRFSGRQFSNSRSEMNVSTLELGDSALYLCASSSQGREKLFFGSGTQLSVL.

The rearrangement links TRBV5-6 to TRBJ2-2; 15 bases are a match to TRBD2. The V segment lost 3 bases and the J segment 0 bases; nucleotides outside the gene matches: 6. The CDR3 is made up of 19 amino acids. In germline, CDR1 is SGHDT, CDR2 YYEEEE. Written as DNA, the CDR3 is TGTGCCAGCAGCTGGACTAGCGGGAGGGGAATGCCGAACACCGGGGAGCTGTTTTTT. Translated: CASSWTSGRGMPNTGELFF.

The chain combines TRBV19 with TRBJ2-3; TRBD1 is a possible D gene (5 bases). The CDR3 has 14 amino acids. Trimming shortened V by 7 bases and J by 8 bases, and 19 bases separated the two germline ends. CDR1 and CDR2 from the germline V gene are LNHDA and SQIVND (reference sequence). The CDR3 DNA reads as TGTGCCAGTACGGGCGGACAAAGGCAGGGTACGCAGTATTTT. Protein product: CASTGGQRQGTQYF.

In DNA form, the CDR3 reads TGTGCCAGCAGTTTATTGGTCTACAGGGGGACAGCGGGAGGGCCTACAGATACGCAGTATTTT. Translated: CASSLLVYRGTAGGPTDTQYF. The V gene is TRBV27, the J gene TRBJ2-3; 10 bases are shared with TRBD2. The CDR3 consists of 21 residues. The germline CDR1 and CDR2 sequences are MNHEY and SMNVEV (reference sequence). V lost 1 base, J lost 3 bases, and 19 bases stayed unmatched.

The J gene is TRBJ2-5, the V gene TRBV11-2, with TRBD2 identical over 7 bases. CDR1 and CDR2 (germline): SGHAT, FQNNGV. With 0 bases clipped from V and 7 bases from J, the junction kept 11 bases outside the gene matches. The length of the CDR3 is 16 residues. This CDR3 reads CASSLEPPWGGGTQYF. The CDR3 DNA sequence: TGTGCCAGCAGCTTAGAACCCCCCTGGGGCGGGGGGACCCAGTACTTC.

The chain recombines TRBV5-1 with TRBJ1-6, with TRBD1 as a possible D gene (6 bases). The ends were cut back, 2 bases at V and 10 bases at J, with 16 bases in the middle. CDR1 SGHRS and CDR2 YFSETQ come from the germline V gene. This CDR3 region has 15 residues. The CDR3 region is CASSFSAGALSPLHF. In nucleotides, the CDR3 is TGCGCCAGCAGCTTTAGTGCAGGGGCCCTCTCACCCCTCCACTTT.

The V gene is TRBV9, the J gene TRBJ1-3, with D uncertain. Between the trimmed V and J ends, which lost 4 bases and 2 bases, there was a span of 10 bases. This CDR3 is built from 14 residues. CDR1 and CDR2 (germline): SGDLS, YYNGEE. CDR3 loop: CASSPVGAGNTIYF. CDR3 nucleotides: TGTGCCAGCAGCCCAGTGGGCGCTGGAAACACCATATATTTT.

This sequence joins TRBV3-1 (or the pseudogene TRBV3-2) and TRBJ2-7; the D is unclear. CDR3 size: 17 residues. Between the trimmed V and J ends, which lost 0 bases and 6 bases, there was a span of 21 bases. From germline, CDR1 is LGHDT and CDR2 YNNKEL (reference sequence). The CDR3 reads CASSQDVLVGGSLEQYF. CDR3 coding DNA: TGTGCCAGCAGCCAAGATGTTTTAGTCGGCGGATCCCTCGAGCAGTACTTC.

The chain couples TRBV12-3 or TRBV12-4 to TRBJ2-3; no clear D. The CDR3 is 13 residues long. Trimming shortened V by 6 bases and J by 5 bases, and 12 bases separated the two germline ends. Here the CDR3 reads CASSSNSLDTQYF. The CDR3 coding sequence is TGTGCCAGCAGCTCTAACAGCCTAGATACGCAGTATTTT.